The TCR beta chain under discussion was sequenced for a study of vaccination and CD4 T cells after COVID-19. Looking at the study overall: Spike peptides, overlapping and drawn from SARS-CoV-2, HCoV-NL63, HCoV-OC43 and HCoV-229E, were used to stimulate cells.

As for this clonotype: Its specificity is unknown.

With the Oncomine TCR Beta short-read assay, DNA from cultured CD4+ T cells was sequenced. TCRdb re-called the PCR reads with MiXCR, one entry per CDR3 protein. The data contain thousands of distinct CDR3 sequences, around 39% of them singletons. The treatment here: 10-day PBMC culture with coronavirus spike peptide pools or control peptides (ViraFEST assay). Pre-COVID-19 pandemic sampling (2011-2018) yielded the unexposed donor's CD4+ T cells. ViraFEST sequenced TCRs after peptide-pool expansion of antigen-specific T cells. The CDR3 contains 14 residues. Germline assignment: CDR1 MNHEY and CDR2 SMNVEV (reference sequence). The V end lost 6 bases, the J end lost 0 bases, and 11 bases lay between the germline ends.

The V and J genes are TRBV27 and TRBJ1-1; D call uncertain. The clonotype comes from a human donor in good health. What was sequenced was CD4+ T cells from blood, cultured in vitro. CDR3 residues: CASRLTPMNTEAFF. The CDR3 DNA is TGTGCCAGCAGACTGACCCCTATGAACACTGAAGCTTTCTTT.